This T cell receptor beta chain appears in the sequencing data of a study of T cells in Graves' hyperthyroidism and ophthalmopathy. The TCR beta CDR3 regions underwent amplification using RNA transcripts as the source. RT-PCR in the first round (using the HTBI primer set) targeted the TCR CDR3. TCRdb fed the multiplex PCR reads into MiXCR, producing one record per CDR3 protein. Of over 700,000 distinct CDR3 sequences in the sample, more than 30% are singletons; the top ten hold 7.5% to 9.5%. Over 18 months, lack of ophthalmopathy progression marked Graves' hyperthyroidism as stable. Exclusion of patients followed from uncontrolled infection, other autoimmune disease, pregnancy or lactation. The origin of this receptor is a man aged 18 to 30 with Graves' hyperthyroidism. Source material: blood.

The CDR3 sequence is CASSPGAGNSYEQYF. Written as DNA, the CDR3 is TGTGCCAGCAGTCCGGGAGCGGGGAACTCCTACGAGCAGTACTTC. The chain employs TRBV11-3 and TRBJ2-7; TRBD2 matches at 7 bases. This CDR3 is built from 15 residues. The V gene's germline CDR1 is SGHNT and CDR2 YENEEA. V lost 6 bases to trimming and J lost 0 bases; unmatched junction nucleotides: 8.